Below are 28 T cell receptor beta chains sequenced from a single sample in a study of T cell responses to AZD1222 COVID-19 vaccine (dated by TCRdb to about 2021). To prepare the library, the immunoSEQ multiplex PCR assay was applied. TCRdb retrieved this table from immuneACCESS and kept in-frame rearrangements only. Not all clones are present; in checked studies, unresolved V genes account for under half, and no reason is known for the remainder. Recorded for this sample are tens of thousands of clones; 80% to 90% of them occurred a single time. Of the sample, about 10% falls within the top ten clones. Sample time point, as interpreted from the label and publication: about 28 days (+/-7) after the second vaccine dose. The specimen comprised peripheral blood, sampled 28 days after the second AZD1222 dose. The source of these receptors is an adult who received the AZD1222 COVID-19 vaccine.

The J gene is TRBJ1-2, the V gene TRBV9; TRBD1 matches at 7 bases. V lost 4 bases, J lost 6 bases, and 6 bases stayed unmatched. Germline V gene lookup returns CDR1 SGDLS and CDR2 YYNGEE. CDR3 length: 13 amino acids. CDR3 amino acids: CASSHRQGDGYTF. CDR3 coding DNA: TGTGCCAGCAGCCATAGACAGGGCGATGGCTACACCTTC.

This chain uses TRBV28 with TRBJ1-4; D ambiguous. V shed 5 bases and J shed 4 bases, with 14 bases lying between them. This CDR3 has 15 residues. Germline CDR1 and CDR2: MDHEN and SYDVKM. CDR3 in amino acids: CASSPPGRLNEKLFF. The DNA of the CDR3 is TGTGCCAGCAGTCCTCCCGGGAGACTTAATGAAAAACTGTTTTTT.

This clone was recorded only once. The chain has TRBV25-1 and TRBJ2-5; D is possibly TRBD2 (5 bases). This CDR3 spans 16 amino acids. Germline CDR1 and CDR2: MGHDK and SYGVNS. The V and J ends lost 8 bases and 0 bases respectively, with 19 bases between them. CDR3 sequence (DNA): TGTGCCAGCGCTAGGGCCCCGCGGGCGTACCAAGAGACCCAGTACTTC. It codes for CASARAPRAYQETQYF.

This chain links TRBV6-5 with TRBJ1-3; D is unresolved. The CDR3 contains 13 residues. V lost 6 bases and J 3 bases, leaving 9 bases between the germline ends. Germline CDR1 is MNHEY and CDR2 is SVGAGI. The CDR3 DNA follows: TGTGCCAGCAGGCGAGTAGGTGGAAACACCATATATTTT. This codes for CASRRVGGNTIYF.

This chain joins TRBV7-2 and TRBJ1-5, with D uncertain. Trimming pared 2 bases from V and 0 bases from J, leaving 8 bases between. This CDR3 is 15 amino acids long. Germline CDR1 and CDR2: SGHTA and FQGNSA. CDR3 DNA sequence: TGTGCCAGCAGCTTACACCCGGGTAGCAATCAGCCCCAGCATTTT. Translating gives CASSLHPGSNQPQHF.

V gene TRBV6-5 combines with J gene TRBJ2-5; D remains unclear. The CDR3 runs to 11 residues. V was pared by 5 bases and J by 3 bases, with 4 bases between. CDR1 MNHEY and CDR2 SVGAGI come from the germline V gene. CDR3 in DNA: TGTGCCAGCAGTAAAAAAGAGACCCAGTACTTC. Protein: CASSKKETQYF.

The J gene is TRBJ2-7, the V gene TRBV11-2; no firm D call. The CDR3 length is 13 residues. Germline V CDR1 and CDR2: SGHAT, FQNNGV. Trimming left V 7 bases short and J 0 bases short, with 10 bases between. The CDR3 is CASNPTSSYEQYF. In nucleotides, the CDR3 is TGTGCCAGCAACCCCACGAGCTCCTACGAGCAGTACTTC.

This CDR3 is CASLPGLAGGATYNEQFF. CDR3 nucleotides: TGTGCCAGCCTCCCCGGACTAGCGGGGGGGGCCACCTACAATGAGCAGTTCTTC. The chain combines TRBV5-6 with TRBJ2-1, with TRBD2 matching over 15 bases. V gave up 7 bases and J gave up 2 bases; unmatched junction bases: 10. Germline CDR1 SGHDT, CDR2 YYEEEE. The CDR3 extends over 18 amino acids.

The chain couples TRBV10-3 to TRBJ1-2, with 11 bases lining up with TRBD1. The V gene end was trimmed by 2 bases and the J gene end by 4 bases; junction bases not matched to a gene: 3. The CDR3 loop spans 15 amino acids. Germline assignment: CDR1 ENHRY and CDR2 SYGVKD. The CDR3 DNA reads as TGTGCCATCAGTGAGGGGGACAGGGGGGTCTATGGCTACACCTTC. Residues: CAISEGDRGVYGYTF.

The chain has TRBV7-8 and TRBJ1-5; D is unclear. CDR1 is SGHVS and CDR2 is FQNEAQ in the germline V gene. This CDR3 contains 15 residues. V gave up 2 bases and J gave up 6 bases, with 14 bases separating them. CDR3 nucleotides: TGTGCCAGCAGCTTATTTGGTCAGGCGATTCAGCCCCAGCATTTT. As protein: CASSLFGQAIQPQHF.

This clone was detected once. This rearrangement joins TRBV18 to TRBJ1-4, with D maybe TRBD1 (5 bases). The V end lost 0 bases, the J end lost 2 bases, and 7 bases lay between the germline ends. This CDR3 is built from 15 residues. The germline gives CDR1 KGHSH, CDR2 LQKENI. CDR3 nucleotides: TGTGCCAGCTCACCACCGGGACGTACTAATGAAAAACTGTTTTTT. This sequence encodes CASSPPGRTNEKLFF.

The rearrangement links TRBV19 to TRBJ2-3; tentatively, D is TRBD1 or TRBD2 (5 bases each). The CDR3 is 15 amino acids. V was trimmed by 1 base and J by 2 bases, leaving 10 bases between them. In germline, CDR1 is LNHDA, CDR2 SQIVND (reference sequence). Here the CDR3 reads CASSIGGRYTDTQYF. The CDR3 DNA follows: TGTGCCAGTAGTATAGGGGGACGGTACACAGATACGCAGTATTTT.

The V gene is TRBV6-1, the J gene TRBJ1-2; D may be TRBD1 (5 bases). Germline lookup yields CDR1 MNHNS and CDR2 SASEGT. The CDR3 covers 17 residues. V was pared by 0 bases and J by 0 bases, with 14 bases between. The CDR3 sequence is CASSEAFRDRANYGYTF. Written as DNA, the CDR3 is TGTGCCAGCAGTGAAGCTTTCCGGGACCGAGCTAACTATGGCTACACCTTC.

Only one count was recorded for this clone. This rearrangement joins TRBV6-5 to TRBJ2-5; D unclear. The V end was cut by 0 bases, the J end by 0 bases, with 5 bases between. The CDR3 is made up of 14 amino acids. Germline assignment: CDR1 MNHEY and CDR2 SVGAGI. The CDR3 loop reads CASSYSGHQETQYF. The CDR3 DNA follows: TGTGCCAGCAGTTACTCAGGGCACCAAGAGACCCAGTACTTC.

This clone was picked up one time. The V call is TRBV6-4, the J call TRBJ2-5; D remains ambiguous. V was clipped by 8 bases and J by 4 bases, with 5 bases between them. The CDR3 contains 10 residues. CDR1 is MRHNA and CDR2 is SNTAGT in the germline V gene. The CDR3 DNA is TGTGCCAGCTGCCCAGAGACCCAGTACTTC. Its protein is CASCPETQYF.

J is TRBJ2-5 and V is TRBV9; 7 bases match TRBD1. Germline trimming cut 4 bases from V and 2 bases from J; bases unmatched to any gene: 5. This CDR3 contains 14 residues. From germline, CDR1 is SGDLS and CDR2 YYNGEE. The CDR3 DNA is TGTGCCAGCAGCCAAGGACAGGTTCAAGAGACCCAGTACTTC. Its translation is CASSQGQVQETQYF.

The V and J genes are TRBV28 and TRBJ1-5; possibly TRBD1 for D (5 bases). The CDR3 has 18 residues. Germline CDR1 is MDHEN and CDR2 is SYDVKM. Trimming took 5 bases from V and 0 from J, leaving 20 bases between them. This CDR3 is CASSPTGPLTYSNQPQHF. CDR3 nucleotide sequence: TGTGCCAGCAGTCCGACGGGACCTTTAACATATAGCAATCAGCCCCAGCATTTT.

In this sample, this clone turned up a few times. This chain links TRBV9 with TRBJ1-3, with D unclear. Deletions cut 0 bases from V and 0 bases from J, with 7 bases between. Germline V gives CDR1 SGDLS, CDR2 YYNGEE. The CDR3 sequence is 15 residues long. CDR3 protein: CASSVGLSSGNTIYF. In DNA, the CDR3 is TGTGCCAGCAGCGTAGGACTAAGCTCTGGAAACACCATATATTTT.

The chain carries TRBV5-1 and TRBJ2-2; D possibly corresponds to TRBD1 (6 bases). Trimming removed 0 bases from V and 7 bases from J, with 13 bases in between. The V gene's germline CDR1 is SGHRS and CDR2 YFSETQ. The CDR3 runs 15 residues. The chain's CDR3 is CASSLGTGIGGELFF. The CDR3 DNA reads TGCGCCAGCAGCTTGGGAACAGGGATCGGCGGGGAGCTGTTTTTT.

The rearrangement links TRBV10-3 to TRBJ1-1; D remains ambiguous. The CDR3 is made up of 13 amino acids. Germline loops: CDR1 ENHRY, CDR2 SYGVKD. Trimming removed 10 bases at V and 2 bases at J, with 14 bases between. CDR3 sequence: CATVTAVNTEAFF. For the CDR3, the DNA is TGTGCCACCGTGACGGCCGTAAACACTGAAGCTTTCTTT.

The J gene is TRBJ2-3, the V gene TRBV4-1; a weak D match, TRBD1 (6 bases). Germline lookup yields CDR1 MGHRA and CDR2 YSYEKL. The CDR3 is 18 amino acids. V was cut by 0 bases and J by 4 bases, with 20 bases left in between. Here the CDR3 reads CASSQDHARGSLPDTQYF. The CDR3 nucleotides are TGCGCCAGCAGCCAAGATCACGCCAGGGGTTCCCTACCAGATACGCAGTATTTT.

This chain uses TRBV3-1 (or the pseudogene TRBV3-2) with TRBJ1-2, with 8 bases matching TRBD1. V lost 4 bases to trimming and J lost 5 bases; unmatched junction nucleotides: 6. The CDR3 contains 14 residues. Germline assignment: CDR1 LGHDT and CDR2 YNNKEL (reference sequence). CDR3 protein: CASSPLRTGYGYTF. The CDR3 DNA follows: TGTGCCAGCAGCCCCCTCAGGACAGGGTATGGCTACACCTTC.

The chain couples TRBV6-5 to TRBJ1-6; unclear D gene. CDR3 size: 14 residues. Germline V CDR1 and CDR2: MNHEY, SVGAGI. Trimming left V 2 bases short and J 8 bases short, with 10 bases between. The CDR3 DNA sequence: TGTGCCAGCAGTTACCCGGGGTCGGATTCACCCCTCCACTTT. Amino acids: CASSYPGSDSPLHF.

The V call is TRBV20-1, the J call TRBJ1-3; a possible D gene is TRBD1 (6 bases). The germline V gene has CDR1 DFQATT and CDR2 SNEGSKA (reference sequence). The CDR3 has 14 amino acids. V gave up 3 bases and J gave up 3 bases, with 12 bases separating them. DNA of the CDR3: TGCAGTGCTAGTACTGGACAGTTTGGAAACACCATATATTTT. It codes for CSASTGQFGNTIYF.

The V gene is TRBV6-5, the J gene TRBJ1-1, with TRBD1 as a possible D gene (6 bases). The germline gives CDR1 MNHEY, CDR2 SVGAGI. Trimming took off 5 bases at V and 4 bases at J, with 14 bases between the two ends. This CDR3 region has 14 residues. The DNA for the CDR3 is TGTGCCAGCAGTCCACAGGGAGGGGGCACTGAAGCTTTCTTT. It translates to CASSPQGGGTEAFF.

This clone was observed once. This chain joins TRBV18 and TRBJ1-1; D gene unclear. Germline lookup yields CDR1 KGHSH and CDR2 LQKENI. Trimming took 3 bases from V and 2 from J, leaving 13 bases between them. The CDR3 sequence is 15 residues long. The CDR3 reads CASSPLPSENTEAFF. For the CDR3, the DNA is TGTGCCAGCTCACCCCTGCCGAGCGAAAACACTGAAGCTTTCTTT. Based on the CDR3 plus reference TRBV18 and TRBJ1-1, the full variable domain is NAGVMQNPRHLVRRRGQEARLRCSPMKGHSHVYWYRQLPEEGLKFMVYLQKENIIDESGMPKERFSAEFPKEGPSILRIQQVVRGDSAAYFCASSPLPSENTEAFFGQGTRLTVV.

The chain recombines TRBV14 with TRBJ2-5; TRBD1 or TRBD2 may be the D gene (5 bases each). The CDR3 has 15 amino acids. V shed 5 bases and J shed 3 bases, with 16 bases lying between them. CDR1 and CDR2 from the germline V gene are SGHDN and FVKESK. The CDR3 DNA reads as TGTGCCAGCAGCGGCAGGGTCTCGGGAAAAGAGACCCAGTACTTC. Protein: CASSGRVSGKETQYF.

Only one count was recorded for this clone. The chain uses TRBV19 and TRBJ2-1, with TRBD2 matching 12 bases. This CDR3 is 15 amino acids long. Looked up from germline, CDR1 is LNHDA and CDR2 is SQIVND (reference sequence). The junction had 7 bases not matched to a gene; V was cut back by 6 bases and J by 7 bases. Written as DNA, the CDR3 is TGTGCCAGTAGCGAGACTAGCGGGGGTCGTAATGAGCAGTTCTTC. Its protein product is CASSETSGGRNEQFF.